The 32 T cell receptor beta chains in this list originate from one sample, sequenced in a study. TCRdb processed the RT-PCR reads anew with MiXCR; each CDR3 protein has one entry. The repertoire consists of about 680,000 distinct CDR3 sequences, with 13% to 15% occurring once and the leading ten covering roughly 3.9%. Sequencing was performed on memory CD4+ T cells from blood. The receptors here all came from a female donor in good health, serving as a healthy control.

The rearrangement links TRBV5-1 to TRBJ2-2, with 7 bases identical to TRBD2. The CDR3 has 16 amino acids. J gave up 3 bases and V 3 bases, and 8 bases lay outside the gene matches. Germline values: CDR1 SGHRS, CDR2 YFSETQ. CDR3 protein: CASSSFVAGDTGELFF. Here the CDR3 DNA reads TGCGCCAGCAGCTCCTTCGTCGCGGGGGACACCGGGGAGCTGTTTTTT.

This rearrangement joins TRBV24-1 to TRBJ2-1; a weak D match, TRBD2 (6 bases). V was shortened by 4 bases and J by 1 base, with 16 bases between the two germline ends. Germline V gives CDR1 KGHDR, CDR2 SFDVKD. The CDR3 contains 17 residues. The CDR3 reads CATSDRTIGLSYNEQFF. In DNA, the CDR3 is TGTGCCACCAGTGACCGGACTATCGGGTTGTCCTACAATGAGCAGTTCTTC.

For the CDR3, the DNA is TGTGCCAGCAGTCAAGGGAGGAGGGAATTGAACACTGAAGCTTTCTTT. This gives the protein CASSQGRRELNTEAFF. The chain is built from TRBV7-9 and TRBJ1-1; D not certain. Trimming shortened V by 6 bases and J by 0 bases, and 17 bases separated the two germline ends. The CDR3 is 16 residues long. The germline V gene encodes CDR1 SEHNR and CDR2 FQNEAQ (reference sequence). Based on the CDR3 plus reference TRBV7-9 and TRBJ1-1, the full variable domain is DTGVSQNPRHKITKRGQNVTFRCDPISEHNRLYWYRQTLGQGPEFLTYFQNEAQLEKSRLLSDRFSAERPKGSFSTLEIQRTEQGDSAMYLCASSQGRRELNTEAFFGQGTRLTVV.

This clonotype was detected a few times. The V and J genes are TRBV20-1 and TRBJ2-1; the match to TRBD2 covers 10 bases. Looked up from germline, CDR1 is DFQATT and CDR2 is SNEGSKA (reference sequence). The ends lost 6 bases at V and 6 bases at J; junction bases unmatched: 11. This CDR3 spans 15 amino acids. The CDR3 DNA reads TGCAGTGCCTCATATTCGGCTAGCGGGAGCAATGAGCAGTTCTTC. Protein: CSASYSASGSNEQFF.

This clonotype was observed many times. The chain employs TRBV7-3 and TRBJ2-2; 7 bases match TRBD1. The CDR3 is 14 amino acids. Germline V gives CDR1 SGHTA, CDR2 FQGTGA. After removal of 2 bases from V and 3 bases from J, the junction contained 0 bases not matched to a gene. Written as DNA, the CDR3 is TGTGCCAGCAGCTTAGGGACAGACACCGGGGAGCTGTTTTTT. This sequence encodes CASSLGTDTGELFF.

This rearrangement joins TRBV7-2 to TRBJ1-6; 10 bases align to TRBD1. J was trimmed by 10 bases and V by 7 bases; bases with no gene match: 10. Germline lookup yields CDR1 SGHTA and CDR2 FQGNSA. The CDR3 is made up of 15 amino acids. This chain's CDR3 is CASTPRDRGGSPLHF. In DNA form, the CDR3 reads TGTGCCAGCACCCCCCGGGACAGGGGTGGATCACCCCTCCACTTT. Full variable domain (remainder filled in from reference TRBV7-2 and TRBJ1-6): GAGVSQSPSNKVTEKGKDVELRCDPISGHTALYWYRQSLGQGLEFLIYFQGNSAPDKSGLPSDRFSAERTGGSVSTLTIQRTQQEDSAVYLCASTPRDRGGSPLHFGNGTRLTVT.

This clonotype was seen ten or more times. The V call is TRBV12-3 or TRBV12-4, the J call TRBJ2-7; D unresolved. The CDR3 is 14 amino acids. The V end lost 2 bases, the J end lost 2 bases, and 10 bases lay between the germline ends. The CDR3 DNA reads TGTGCCAGCAGTTTACTGGACGGAGCCTACGAGCAGTACTTC. It translates to CASSLLDGAYEQYF.

Note on this clonotype: One junction end disagrees with the germline gene, perhaps due to a read error. The rearrangement uses TRBV6-6 and TRBJ1-1; 8 bases match TRBD1. Germline V gene sequence: CDR1 MNHNY, CDR2 SVGAGI (reference sequence). The CDR3 length is 12 residues. CDR3 sequence reads: CASSFDLGQVVF. The CDR3 DNA reads as TGTGCCAGCAGTTTCGATCTGGGACAGGTCGTATTT.

Many counts were recorded for this clonotype. The chain's CDR3 is CSARDPEWTGPEAFF. The CDR3 DNA is TGCAGTGCTAGAGATCCAGAATGGACAGGGCCCGAAGCTTTCTTT. This rearrangement joins TRBV20-1 to TRBJ1-1; 8 bases map to TRBD1. Germline values: CDR1 DFQATT, CDR2 SNEGSKA (reference sequence). This CDR3 is built from 15 residues. Trimming at V came to 0 bases and at J to 8 bases, leaving 11 bases not matched to a gene.

This clonotype was recorded many times. CDR3 DNA: TGTGCCAGCAGCTTACAGCTGGAGACCCAGTACTTC. Translation gives CASSLQLETQYF. The rearrangement links TRBV7-2 to TRBJ2-5; the D is unclear. Germline V gene sequence: CDR1 SGHTA, CDR2 FQGNSA. CDR3 size: 12 residues. V was trimmed by 2 bases and J by 5 bases, leaving 6 bases between them.

This clonotype was recorded many times. The gene calls are TRBV12-5 and TRBJ1-1; D is unresolved. There are 13 residues in the CDR3. Between the trimmed V and J ends, which lost 7 bases and 1 base, there was a span of 10 bases. Looked up from germline, CDR1 is LGHNT and CDR2 is FRNRAP. The CDR3 region has the DNA TGTGCTAGTGCCCTGGAGCCGAACACTGAAGCTTTCTTT. Translated, it gives CASALEPNTEAFF.

This chain connects TRBV5-1 to TRBJ2-1; 9 bases agree with TRBD2. This CDR3 has 16 residues. Germline values: CDR1 SGHRS, CDR2 YFSETQ. V was pared by 0 bases and J by 4 bases, with 5 bases of the junction left unmatched. CDR3 in DNA: TGCGCCAGCAGCTTGGGAAGGCGGGGGGGTTACAATGAGCAGTTCTTC. It is translated as CASSLGRRGGYNEQFF. The full variable domain, its missing parts supplied by reference TRBV5-1 and TRBJ2-1, is KAGVTQTPRYLIKTRGQQVTLSCSPISGHRSVSWYQQTPGQGLQFLFEYFSETQRNKGNFPGRFSGRQFSNSRSEMNVSTLELGDSALYLCASSLGRRGGYNEQFFGPGTRLTVL.

The CDR3 spells CASSSSSDSEQYF. CDR3 DNA sequence: TGCGCCAGCAGCTCCTCCTCCGACAGTGAGCAGTACTTC. The rearrangement joins TRBV5-1 to TRBJ2-7; possible D gene TRBD1, 5 bases. The germline V gene encodes CDR1 SGHRS and CDR2 YFSETQ. The V and J ends lost 3 bases and 7 bases respectively, with 14 bases between them. The CDR3 has 13 residues.

This clonotype has a handful of counts. The chain carries TRBV5-5 and TRBJ2-1; D is perhaps TRBD2 (6 bases). The CDR3 totals 14 residues. From germline, CDR1 is SGHKS and CDR2 YYEKEE (reference sequence). Trimming pared 4 bases from V and 5 bases from J, leaving 13 bases between. The CDR3 DNA reads TGTGCCAGCAGCACCGGGACTCGCCACAATGAGCAGTTCTTC. Translation gives CASSTGTRHNEQFF.

This clonotype was recorded at least ten times. The chain is built from TRBV29-1 and TRBJ2-7; D ambiguous. The CDR3 sequence is 13 residues long. Between the trimmed V and J ends, which lost 7 bases and 5 bases, there was a span of 18 bases. CDR1 SQVTM and CDR2 ANQGSEA come from the germline V gene. The CDR3 reads CSARRGTPDEQYF. The CDR3, as DNA: TGCAGCGCCCGTCGAGGCACTCCGGACGAGCAGTACTTC.

This clonotype was observed a few times. The chain employs TRBV6-6 and TRBJ2-7; the match to TRBD2 covers 14 bases. CDR3 length: 17 residues. Looked up from germline, CDR1 is MNHNY and CDR2 is SVGAGI (reference sequence). V shed 7 bases and J 4 bases; nucleotides not matched to a gene: 12. The CDR3 bases are TGTGCCAGCACCCTCCGCCGGGGACTAGCGGGAGAGTACGAGCAGTACTTC. Protein sequence: CASTLRRGLAGEYEQYF.

This clonotype was detected a few times. This chain links TRBV29-1 with TRBJ1-2; 10 bases line up with TRBD1. J was trimmed by 7 bases and V by 5 bases; bases with no gene match: 31. This CDR3 is built from 21 residues. The V gene's germline CDR1 is SQVTM and CDR2 ANQGSEA. The CDR3 reads CSVPLPPRRRDRGRRNGGYTF. In nucleotides, the CDR3 is TGCAGCGTTCCTCTTCCCCCTCGGCGGCGAGACAGGGGGCGCAGAAATGGTGGCTACACCTTC.

The chain has TRBV3-1 and TRBJ2-1; TRBD1 agrees at 7 bases. The CDR3 has 18 amino acids. Trimming removed 0 bases from V and 8 bases from J; junction bases left unmatched: 16. CDR1 and CDR2 (germline): LGHDT, YNNKEL (reference sequence). The CDR3 DNA is TGTGCCAGCAGCCAAGACGCGCGTTGGACAGGTCTGGGGGATGAGCAGTTCTTC. It codes for CASSQDARWTGLGDEQFF.

The chain uses TRBV20-1 and TRBJ1-2; 9 nucleotides match TRBD1. The CDR3 has 12 amino acids. Germline V CDR1 and CDR2: DFQATT, SNEGSKA (reference sequence). The junction had 2 bases not matched to a gene; V was cut back by 1 base and J by 8 bases. The CDR3 spells CSARGTGEGYTF. In DNA form, the CDR3 reads TGCAGTGCTAGAGGGACAGGGGAAGGCTACACCTTC.

This clonotype has only one observation. The chain employs TRBV18 and TRBJ1-5, with D hard to call. In germline, CDR1 is KGHSH, CDR2 LQKENI. V was clipped by 6 bases and J by 4 bases, with 16 bases between them. The CDR3 loop spans 15 amino acids. CDR3: CASSPGLSGNQPQHF. In DNA form, the CDR3 reads TGTGCCAGCTCCCCCGGATTATCGGGGAATCAGCCCCAGCATTTT.

This sequence joins TRBV9 and TRBJ1-3; D gene unclear. Germline loops: CDR1 SGDLS, CDR2 YYNGEE. This CDR3 is 15 amino acids long. With 2 bases removed from V and 0 bases from J, the gap between germline ends came to 9 bases. CDR3 in amino acids: CASSVSAGSGNTIYF. The CDR3, as DNA: TGTGCCAGCAGCGTGTCCGCGGGCTCTGGAAACACCATATATTTT.

This clonotype was detected ten times or more. The chain carries TRBV7-2 and TRBJ2-4; the match to TRBD1 covers 7 bases. Trimming took 4 bases from V and 6 from J; bases not matched to a gene: 9. Germline V gives CDR1 SGHTA, CDR2 FQGNSA. The CDR3 is 15 residues long. DNA of the CDR3: TGTGCCAGCAGCTCAGGGGGACCGGGCGGAAACATTCAGTACTTC. It specifies CASSSGGPGGNIQYF.

The CDR3 loop reads CASSPDPGQAFNQPQHF. CDR3 nucleotide sequence: TGTGCCAGCTCACCCGATCCGGGACAGGCCTTCAATCAGCCCCAGCATTTT. The gene calls are TRBV18 and TRBJ1-5, with 8 nucleotides matching TRBD1. V was pared by 3 bases and J by 3 bases, with 10 bases of the junction left unmatched. This CDR3 region has 17 residues. Germline V CDR1 and CDR2: KGHSH, LQKENI.

This clonotype was seen only a few times. V usage is TRBV7-2 and J usage is TRBJ2-7, with 9 bases that match TRBD2. This CDR3 comprises 16 residues. From germline, CDR1 is SGHTA and CDR2 FQGNSA. Losses at the gene ends were 0 bases for V and 3 bases for J; bases not matched to a gene: 6. CDR3 bases: TGTGCCAGCAGCTTAGCGTCTAGCGGGACCATCTACGAGCAGTACTTC. The encoded protein is CASSLASSGTIYEQYF.

This clonotype was counted many times. The V gene is TRBV7-2, the J gene TRBJ2-7; no definite D call. Trimming removed 5 bases from V and 3 bases from J, with 5 bases in between. From germline, CDR1 is SGHTA and CDR2 FQGNSA. The CDR3 extends over 11 amino acids. As DNA, the CDR3 is TGTGCCAGCAGCAACATCTACGAGCAGTACTTC. Translated, it gives CASSNIYEQYF.

This clonotype was detected only a few times. V gene TRBV12-3 or TRBV12-4 combines with J gene TRBJ2-2; D may be TRBD2 (6 bases). The CDR3 consists of 14 residues. With 6 bases removed from V and 7 bases from J, the gap between germline ends came to 15 bases. The CDR3 region is CASSAGSGIGELFF. Here the CDR3 DNA reads TGTGCCAGCAGCGCGGGGAGTGGGATCGGGGAGCTGTTTTTT.

A few counts support this clonotype. V gene TRBV10-3 combines with J gene TRBJ1-3; the D gene is possibly TRBD1 (5 bases). Trimming pared 6 bases from V and 2 bases from J, leaving 14 bases between. In germline, CDR1 is ENHRY, CDR2 SYGVKD. The CDR3 runs 15 residues. CDR3 nucleotides: TGTGCCATCAGGGATACAGGAGTGGCTGGAAACACCATATATTTT. Its translation is CAIRDTGVAGNTIYF.

In its sample, this clonotype was seen many times. The V and J genes are TRBV11-2 and TRBJ2-2; 7 bases match TRBD1. Germline V CDR1 and CDR2: SGHAT, FQNNGV. The CDR3 covers 15 residues. The V gene end was trimmed by 3 bases and the J gene end by 1 base; junction bases not matched to a gene: 2. The CDR3 spells CASSLTGMNTGELFF. The DNA for the CDR3 is TGTGCCAGCAGCTTGACAGGGATGAACACCGGGGAGCTGTTTTTT.

This clonotype was found a few times. This chain uses TRBV4-3 with TRBJ2-5; D could derive from TRBD1 or TRBD2 (6 bases each). V was clipped by 3 bases and J by 2 bases, with 19 bases between them. The germline gives CDR1 LGHNA, CDR2 YSLEER. The CDR3 has 17 residues. DNA for the CDR3: TGCGCCAGCAGCCAGTCACTAGTTAAAGGGGGGCAAGAGACCCAGTACTTC. This gives the protein CASSQSLVKGGQETQYF.

This clonotype was detected a few times. The chain couples TRBV24-1 to TRBJ2-2; D is uncertain. The V gene lost 2 bases and the J gene lost 5 bases, with 8 bases spanning the gap. This CDR3 region has 14 residues. CDR1 KGHDR and CDR2 SFDVKD come from the germline V gene. In nucleotides, the CDR3 is TGTGCCACCAGTGATTATCTGGGGACCGGGGAGCTGTTTTTT. Translating it yields CATSDYLGTGELFF.

Ten or more counts support this clonotype. The rearrangement links TRBV6-2 or TRBV6-3 to TRBJ2-7, with TRBD2 matching over 8 bases. Germline values: CDR1 MNHEY, CDR2 SVGEGT. With 2 bases clipped from V and 1 base from J, the junction kept 7 bases outside the gene matches. This CDR3 has 16 amino acids. In nucleotides, the CDR3 is TGTGCCAGCAGTTACCCCGCGGTAGCGGGATCCTACGAGCAGTACTTC. Its protein is CASSYPAVAGSYEQYF.

J is TRBJ2-7 and V is TRBV7-2; possible D gene TRBD1, 6 bases. The V and J ends lost 1 base and 9 bases respectively, with 7 bases between them. Per germline, CDR1 SGHTA and CDR2 FQGNSA. The CDR3 is 11 amino acids. The CDR3 DNA follows: TGTGCCAGCAGCTTAGAGGACAGGCAGTACTTC. This codes for CASSLEDRQYF.